A selection of T cell receptor beta chains follows, all from one sample in a study of CD8 T cells in Susac syndrome. Each CDR3 protein is one row after TCRdb ran MiXCR on the immunoSEQ multiplex PCR reads. The table records about 200,000 distinct CDR3 sequences, just under 95% of them present only once. The sample comprised CD4+ T cells from PBMCs. Receptor source: a human donor with multiple sclerosis. CDR3s include the opening cysteine and the closing phenylalanine or tryptophan. Each record gives: J gene, V gene, clone size, D gene, CDR3 DNA, CDR3 protein. A D gene is named only where the DNA matches it firmly. Part of the rows lack a size; the others show once, few, many or a class for expanded clones.

J: TRBJ1-2
V: TRBV18
size: NA
D: NA
DNA: TGTGCCAGCTCCCCCGAGGCAGCCGCTAACTATGGCTACACCTTC
CDR3: CASSPEAAANYGYTF

J: TRBJ2-3
V: TRBV29-1
size: few
D: TRBD1
DNA: TGCAGCGTTAGGGACCCCGACAGGGCGCATACGCAGTATTTT
CDR3: CSVRDPDRAHTQYF

J: TRBJ1-1
V: TRBV20-1
size: once
D: TRBD1
DNA: TGCAGTGCTAAAGGGACAGGGCGTCAAGCTTTCTTT
CDR3: CSAKGTGRQAFF

J: TRBJ2-5
V: TRBV3-1
size: NA
D: NA
DNA: TGTGCCAGCAGCCAAAGGAGGGGGGGAGTAGAGACCCAGTACTTC
CDR3: CASSQRRGGVETQYF

J: TRBJ2-3
V: TRBV29-1
size: NA
D: TRBD1
DNA: TGCAGCGTGGGAACAGGGGGCTTTTCAGTAGATACGCAGTATTTT
CDR3: CSVGTGGFSVDTQYF

J: TRBJ1-2
V: TRBV4-1
size: NA
D: NA
DNA: TGCGCCAGCAGCAGTGTAGGGAACTATGGCTACACCTTC
CDR3: CASSSVGNYGYTF

J: TRBJ1-4
V: TRBV3-1
size: NA
D: NA
DNA: TGTGCCAGCAGCCAAGATGGGCGGACTGAAAAACTGTTTTTT
CDR3: CASSQDGRTEKLFF

J: TRBJ2-7
V: TRBV10-3
size: NA
D: TRBD1
DNA: TGTGCCATCAGGGGACAGGGCTACGAGCAGTACTTC
CDR3: CAIRGQGYEQYF

J: TRBJ1-6
V: TRBV3-1
size: NA
D: NA
DNA: TGTGCCAGCAGTCCTTACTGGAATAATTCACCCCTCCACTTT
CDR3: CASSPYWNNSPLHF

J: TRBJ2-5
V: TRBV30
size: NA
D: TRBD1
DNA: TGTGCCTGGAGTGCTAACAGGGGGCTGGGGCAAGAGACCCAGTACTTC
CDR3: CAWSANRGLGQETQYF

J: TRBJ2-2
V: TRBV28
size: NA
D: NA
DNA: TGTGCCAGCAGTTACCCTTCGGGCAGGGCGAACACCGGGGAGCTGTTTTTT
CDR3: CASSYPSGRANTGELFF

J: TRBJ1-2
V: TRBV20-1
size: NA
D: TRBD1
DNA: TGCAGTGCCGGACAGGGGCGGGAGTTCGGCTACACCTTC
CDR3: CSAGQGREFGYTF

J: TRBJ2-1
V: TRBV18
size: once
D: NA
DNA: TGTGCCAGCTCACCCCGGTCGGCGGATGAGCAGTTCTTC
CDR3: CASSPRSADEQFF

J: TRBJ2-2
V: TRBV29-1
size: NA
D: TRBD2
DNA: TGCAGCGCCCGACTAGCGGGGGGTACCGGGGAGCTGTTTTTT
CDR3: CSARLAGGTGELFF

J: TRBJ2-3
V: TRBV7-2
size: NA
D: NA
DNA: TGTGCCAGCAGCTTAGGGCTCGCCCAGCTAGCGGATACGCAGTATTTT
CDR3: CASSLGLAQLADTQYF

J: TRBJ2-3
V: TRBV3-1
size: once
D: NA
DNA: TGTGCCAGCAGCCACCCTCCGGGGGACTCAAGGAATACGCAGTATTTT
CDR3: CASSHPPGDSRNTQYF

J: TRBJ2-7
V: TRBV10-3
size: NA
D: TRBD2
DNA: TGTGCCCTCAAGGCGGGGGACGGCGAGCAGTACTTC
CDR3: CALKAGDGEQYF

J: TRBJ2-4
V: TRBV30
size: once
D: TRBD1
DNA: TGTGCCTGGAGTGTAGGACAGGGGGAGTACTTC
CDR3: CAWSVGQGEYF

J: TRBJ2-5
V: TRBV12-5
size: NA
D: NA
DNA: TGTGCTAGTGGTCCGGCCCCTGCAGAGACCCAGTACTTC
CDR3: CASGPAPAETQYF

J: TRBJ2-7
V: TRBV30
size: NA
D: TRBD1
DNA: TGTGCCTCGAGGAAGGACAGGTCCTACGAGCAGTACTTC
CDR3: CASRKDRSYEQYF

J: TRBJ2-5
V: TRBV7-2
size: NA
D: NA
DNA: TGTGCCAGCAGCCCCCCGCTAGCGGAGACCCAGTACTTC
CDR3: CASSPPLAETQYF

J: TRBJ2-5
V: TRBV5-1
size: once
D: TRBD2
DNA: TGCGCCAGCAGCTGGGCGCCGAGCGGGGCAGGAGAGACCCAGTACTTC
CDR3: CASSWAPSGAGETQYF

J: TRBJ2-1
V: TRBV3-1
size: NA
D: NA
DNA: TGTGCCAGCAGCCAAGGACGAGGTGGTCATGAGCAGTTCTTC
CDR3: CASSQGRGGHEQFF

J: TRBJ2-4
V: TRBV3-1
size: NA
D: NA
DNA: TGTGCCAGCAGCCAGGGGGTGGAGGGCAAAAACATTCAGTACTTC
CDR3: CASSQGVEGKNIQYF

J: TRBJ1-6
V: TRBV30
size: NA
D: NA
DNA: TGTGCCTGGAGTGTAAGGAGCCAGCCGTCACCCCTCCACTTT
CDR3: CAWSVRSQPSPLHF

J: TRBJ1-2
V: TRBV30
size: NA
D: NA
DNA: TGTGCCTGGAGTGATGCCCCCGGGCCGGGGGCTAACTATGGCTACACCTTC
CDR3: CAWSDAPGPGANYGYTF

J: TRBJ2-7
V: TRBV20-1
size: NA
D: TRBD2
DNA: TGCAGTGCTCCCGGGGGGAATTACGAGCAGTACTTC
CDR3: CSAPGGNYEQYF

J: TRBJ1-6
V: TRBV21-1
size: NA
D: NA
DNA: TGTGCCAGCAGCTATACAGGGAGTTGGGCACCCCTCCACTTT
CDR3: CASSYTGSWAPLHF

J: TRBJ1-6
V: TRBV3-1
size: NA
D: NA
DNA: TGTGCCAGCACGGACAGCCCCTCCAATTCACCCCTCCACTTT
CDR3: CASTDSPSNSPLHF

J: TRBJ2-3
V: TRBV20-1
size: NA
D: NA
DNA: TGCAGTGCCAGGCCCCGGGCGGTCACAGATACGCAGTATTTT
CDR3: CSARPRAVTDTQYF

J: TRBJ2-1
V: TRBV2
size: NA
D: NA
DNA: TGTGCCAGCAGTGAACGCTCTGTCCGAGGGGGTTCCTACAATGAGCAGTTCTTC
CDR3: CASSERSVRGGSYNEQFF

J: TRBJ2-1
V: TRBV3-1
size: once
D: NA
DNA: TGTGCCAGCAGCCATTTGGTCCAGGGCGGAATGGGTGAGCAGTTCTTC
CDR3: CASSHLVQGGMGEQFF

J: TRBJ2-5
V: TRBV29-1
size: NA
D: NA
DNA: TGCAGCGTTATACAGGGAAACGCAGAGACCCAGTACTTC
CDR3: CSVIQGNAETQYF

J: TRBJ2-7
V: TRBV18
size: few
D: NA
DNA: TGTGCCAGCTCACCAGGGACCTACGAGCAGTACTTC
CDR3: CASSPGTYEQYF

J: TRBJ2-6
V: TRBV7-9
size: NA
D: NA
DNA: TGTGCCAGCAGGACAGCCTTCTCTGGGGCCAACGTCCTGACTTTC
CDR3: CASRTAFSGANVLTF

J: TRBJ2-7
V: TRBV7-8
size: NA
D: NA
DNA: TGTGCCAGCAGCTTAGGAGCCTATTACGAGCAGTACTTC
CDR3: CASSLGAYYEQYF

J: TRBJ2-5
V: TRBV7-2
size: NA
D: NA
DNA: TGTGCCAGCAGCTCCGACTACTTCCAAGAGACCCAGTACTTC
CDR3: CASSSDYFQETQYF

J: TRBJ2-5
V: TRBV5-6
size: NA
D: TRBD2
DNA: TGTGCCAGCAGCTCGGGGCCTAGCGGGGGCCAAGAGACCCAGTACTTC
CDR3: CASSSGPSGGQETQYF

J: TRBJ2-7
V: TRBV18
size: NA
D: TRBD1
DNA: TGTGCCAGCCGACAGGGGCCCCACGAGCAGTACTTC
CDR3: CASRQGPHEQYF

J: TRBJ1-2
V: TRBV30
size: NA
D: NA
DNA: TGTGCCTCTCCGGGGATTTCCACCTATGGCTACACCTTC
CDR3: CASPGISTYGYTF

J: TRBJ2-2
V: TRBV30
size: few
D: TRBD1
DNA: TGTGCCTGGGACAGGGCGAACACCGGGGAGCTGTTTTTT
CDR3: CAWDRANTGELFF

J: TRBJ2-3
V: TRBV7-8
size: NA
D: NA
DNA: TGTGCCAGCAGCTTAGGACTACCAGATACGCAGTATTTT
CDR3: CASSLGLPDTQYF

J: TRBJ2-3
V: TRBV3-1
size: NA
D: NA
DNA: TGTGCCAGCAGCTCCCCTTTAACCCATGGCACAGATACGCAGTATTTT
CDR3: CASSSPLTHGTDTQYF

J: TRBJ2-7
V: TRBV7-8
size: NA
D: TRBD2
DNA: TGTGCCCCCGGGACTAGCTATTCCTACGAGCAGTACTTC
CDR3: CAPGTSYSYEQYF

J: TRBJ2-1
V: TRBV27
size: NA
D: NA
DNA: TGTGCCAGCAACCGTCAGGGGTACAATGAGCAGTTCTTC
CDR3: CASNRQGYNEQFF

J: TRBJ1-1
V: TRBV20-1
size: NA
D: TRBD1
DNA: TGCAGTGCTACCGGGACAGGGGGGAAAGCTTTCTTT
CDR3: CSATGTGGKAFF

J: TRBJ2-5
V: TRBV20-1
size: NA
D: TRBD2
DNA: TGCAGTGCTACCCTAGCGGGGGGGCTTCTTAATCAAGAGACCCAGTACTTC
CDR3: CSATLAGGLLNQETQYF

J: TRBJ2-4
V: TRBV12-3/TRBV12-4
size: NA
D: TRBD2
DNA: TGTGCCAGCACCTTAGCGGGGGGTAACATTCAGTACTTC
CDR3: CASTLAGGNIQYF

J: TRBJ2-1
V: TRBV7-7
size: few
D: TRBD1
DNA: TGTGCTAGCAGCCTACAGGGGGCCTCCTACAATGAGCAGTTCTTC
CDR3: CASSLQGASYNEQFF

J: TRBJ2-3
V: TRBV25-1
size: NA
D: TRBD1
DNA: TGTGCCAGCAGTACCGGGACAGGAGGAACAGATACGCAGTATTTT
CDR3: CASSTGTGGTDTQYF

J: TRBJ1-2
V: TRBV20-1
size: few
D: NA
DNA: TGCAGTGCTAGGGGAGGCTCGGGCTATGGCTACACCTTC
CDR3: CSARGGSGYGYTF

J: TRBJ2-2
V: TRBV20-1
size: NA
D: NA
DNA: TGCAGTGCTAGGGATACGAGGGGGGAGCTGTTTTTT
CDR3: CSARDTRGELFF